The present TCR beta chain was sequenced within a study of cytomegalovirus exposure and HLA in healthy donors. Overall study context: Later analysis reported that the roughly 130 validation repertoires shared the platform of the approximately 690 first-cohort repertoires.

The donors were part of the validation cohort of around 110 subjects. That cohort was separate from the first cohort, which comprised under 700 subjects. General study points: In vitro, three CMV-associated chains proved specific for CMV antigens. TCR sequences were mostly rare, though some public TCRs occurred in many donors.

Regarding this clone: As yet, its antigen is unknown.

Sequenced by immunoSEQ multiplex PCR; TCRdb stores in-frame clones only, minus some. Here the sample spans fewer than 140,000 clones, about 87% being singletons. The length of the CDR3 is 11 residues. After removal of 8 bases from V and 8 bases from J, the junction contained 5 bases not matched to a gene. Looked up from germline, CDR1 is MDHEN and CDR2 is SYDVKM. The sample consisted of PBMCs. The receptor was isolated from a woman under 30 in good health and CMV-seropositive. The rearrangement joins TRBV28 to TRBJ1-2; TRBD1 aligns across 7 bases. The CDR3 nucleotides read TGTGCCAGCGACAGGGAGAGGGGCTACACCTTC. It specifies CASDRERGYTF.